The rows below give T cell receptor beta chains drawn from one sample of a study of T cells after posttransplantation cyclophosphamide. Here immunoSEQ multiplex PCR was the method, and the copy in TCRdb shows in-frame clones only, minus some. The sample has about 24,000 clones, none seen only once. The sequenced material came from PBMCs. Source of these receptors: a woman in her sixties in good health, CMV-negative, and a related stem cell transplant donor. Both conserved end residues are part of each CDR3. D genes are given only for firm matches. Clone size is stated in some rows and not others, as once, few, many or a class when expanded.

j_gene: TRBJ2-5
abundance: .
d_gene: .
v_gene: TRBV5-4
CDR3aa: CASSRIEGEETQYF
CDR3nt: TGTGCCAGCAGCCGGATCGAGGGGGAAGAGACCCAGTACTTC

j_gene: TRBJ2-2
abundance: .
d_gene: TRBD2
v_gene: TRBV7-2
CDR3aa: CASTRGGSVTGELFF
CDR3nt: TGTGCCAGCACCCGGGGGGGCAGCGTCACCGGGGAGCTGTTTTTT

j_gene: TRBJ2-5
abundance: many
d_gene: .
v_gene: TRBV11-2
CDR3aa: CASSLDRYPAGETQYF
CDR3nt: TGTGCCAGCAGCTTAGATCGCTATCCCGCGGGGGAGACCCAGTACTTC

j_gene: TRBJ2-1
abundance: many
d_gene: TRBD2
v_gene: TRBV7-2
CDR3aa: CASSLGSGGAFGNEQFF
CDR3nt: TGTGCCAGCAGCTTAGGCAGCGGGGGGGCCTTCGGCAATGAGCAGTTCTTC

j_gene: TRBJ1-4
abundance: many
d_gene: TRBD1
v_gene: TRBV2
CDR3aa: CASSDPAGGQGDEKLFF
CDR3nt: TGTGCCAGCAGTGACCCCGCAGGGGGACAGGGTGACGAAAAACTGTTTTTT

j_gene: TRBJ2-1
abundance: many
d_gene: .
v_gene: TRBV21-1
CDR3aa: CASSRFPPRVGEQFF
CDR3nt: TGTGCCAGCAGCAGGTTCCCCCCCAGGGTGGGTGAGCAGTTCTTC

j_gene: TRBJ2-3
abundance: many
d_gene: .
v_gene: TRBV5-5
CDR3aa: CASSLGGRTDTQYF
CDR3nt: TGTGCCAGCAGCTTGGGGGGGCGCACAGATACGCAGTATTTT

j_gene: TRBJ1-1
abundance: many
d_gene: .
v_gene: TRBV5-1
CDR3aa: CASSLDWGGEAFF
CDR3nt: TGCGCCAGCAGCTTGGATTGGGGAGGGGAAGCTTTCTTT

j_gene: TRBJ1-2
abundance: many
d_gene: .
v_gene: TRBV6-1
CDR3aa: CASSDLRAAVNYGYTF
CDR3nt: TGTGCCAGCAGTGACCTAAGAGCAGCGGTTAACTATGGCTACACCTTC

j_gene: TRBJ1-4
abundance: many
d_gene: TRBD1
v_gene: TRBV6-1
CDR3aa: CASSEDRGKLFF
CDR3nt: TGTGCCAGCAGTGAGGACAGGGGAAAACTGTTTTTT

j_gene: TRBJ2-7
abundance: few
d_gene: TRBD1
v_gene: TRBV28
CDR3aa: CASSPNGRGSYEQYF
CDR3nt: TGTGCCAGCAGTCCCAACGGCAGGGGGAGCTACGAGCAGTACTTC

j_gene: TRBJ1-2
abundance: .
d_gene: TRBD1
v_gene: TRBV6-5
CDR3aa: CASKSPGGSGGYTF
CDR3nt: TGTGCCAGCAAATCCCCAGGGGGTTCAGGTGGCTACACCTTC

j_gene: TRBJ1-6
abundance: many
d_gene: TRBD1
v_gene: TRBV6-5
CDR3aa: CASSYGTGSMAPLHF
CDR3nt: TGTGCCAGCAGTTACGGGACAGGGTCAATGGCACCCCTCCACTTT

j_gene: TRBJ1-2
abundance: many
d_gene: TRBD1
v_gene: TRBV4-3
CDR3aa: CASSQDWLKGAANYGYTF
CDR3nt: TGCGCCAGCAGCCAAGATTGGTTAAAGGGGGCAGCGAACTATGGCTACACCTTC

j_gene: TRBJ2-1
abundance: many
d_gene: TRBD2
v_gene: TRBV10-2
CDR3aa: CASSESIGTSGAHEQFF
CDR3nt: TGCGCCAGCAGTGAGTCGATCGGGACTAGCGGGGCCCATGAGCAGTTCTTC

j_gene: TRBJ2-1
abundance: .
d_gene: TRBD1
v_gene: TRBV7-2
CDR3aa: CASSRDNRGHNEQFF
CDR3nt: TGTGCCAGCAGCCGCGATAACAGGGGGCACAATGAGCAGTTCTTC

j_gene: TRBJ1-5
abundance: many
d_gene: .
v_gene: TRBV28
CDR3aa: CASRHRDPNQPQHF
CDR3nt: TGTGCCAGCAGACACAGGGACCCTAATCAGCCCCAGCATTTT

j_gene: TRBJ2-1
abundance: many
d_gene: .
v_gene: TRBV7-2
CDR3aa: CASSLEGGWSYNEQFF
CDR3nt: TGTGCCAGCAGCCTAGAGGGGGGGTGGTCCTACAATGAGCAGTTCTTC

j_gene: TRBJ1-5
abundance: many
d_gene: .
v_gene: TRBV5-4
CDR3aa: CASSLGPVPGVDQPQHF
CDR3nt: TGTGCCAGCAGCTTGGGGCCAGTCCCAGGGGTGGATCAGCCCCAGCATTTT

j_gene: TRBJ2-1
abundance: many
d_gene: TRBD2
v_gene: TRBV6-6
CDR3aa: CASSLAGDSYNEQFF
CDR3nt: TGTGCCAGCAGTTTAGCGGGAGATTCCTACAATGAGCAGTTCTTC

j_gene: TRBJ2-3
abundance: .
d_gene: TRBD2
v_gene: TRBV6-5
CDR3aa: CASSQRSTGTRAPDF
CDR3nt: TGTGCCAGCAGTCAGCGATCTACCGGGACTAGGGCGCCGGATTTT

j_gene: TRBJ1-2
abundance: many
d_gene: .
v_gene: TRBV7-2
CDR3aa: CASSLREGYGYTF
CDR3nt: TGTGCCAGCAGCCTCAGGGAGGGGTATGGCTACACCTTC

j_gene: TRBJ2-1
abundance: many
d_gene: .
v_gene: TRBV30
CDR3aa: CAWGVQGPHNEQFF
CDR3nt: TGTGCCTGGGGTGTACAGGGTCCCCACAATGAGCAGTTCTTC

j_gene: TRBJ1-4
abundance: .
d_gene: .
v_gene: TRBV25-1
CDR3aa: CASRGGRREKLFF
CDR3nt: TGTGCCAGCAGGGGGGGGCGCCGGGAAAAACTGTTTTTT

j_gene: TRBJ2-2
abundance: many
d_gene: TRBD2
v_gene: TRBV19
CDR3aa: CASSALAGGPGELFF
CDR3nt: TGTGCCAGTAGTGCCCTAGCGGGGGGGCCCGGGGAGCTGTTTTTT

j_gene: TRBJ2-3
abundance: many
d_gene: TRBD2
v_gene: TRBV14
CDR3aa: CASSLLGGFTDTQYF
CDR3nt: TGTGCCAGCAGCCTCCTGGGGGGGTTTACGGATACGCAGTATTTT

j_gene: TRBJ1-4
abundance: few
d_gene: TRBD1
v_gene: TRBV28
CDR3aa: CASSFRGQANEKLFF
CDR3nt: TGTGCCAGCAGTTTCAGGGGGCAGGCTAATGAAAAACTGTTTTTT

j_gene: TRBJ1-4
abundance: many
d_gene: .
v_gene: TRBV25-1
CDR3aa: CASSGGHVTNEKLFF
CDR3nt: TGTGCCAGCAGTGGGGGACACGTCACTAATGAAAAACTGTTTTTT

j_gene: TRBJ1-6
abundance: many
d_gene: TRBD1
v_gene: TRBV6-5
CDR3aa: CASSYVRGQGSPLHF
CDR3nt: TGTGCCAGCAGTTACGTTAGGGGGCAGGGTTCACCCCTCCACTTT

j_gene: TRBJ2-7
abundance: few
d_gene: TRBD2
v_gene: TRBV6-1
CDR3aa: CASSEAPGGGFSEQYF
CDR3nt: TGTGCCAGCAGTGAAGCGCCGGGGGGAGGTTTTTCTGAGCAGTACTTC

j_gene: TRBJ1-5
abundance: many
d_gene: TRBD1
v_gene: TRBV19
CDR3aa: CASSIRTGAGNQPQHF
CDR3nt: TGTGCCAGTAGTATTCGGACAGGGGCAGGCAATCAGCCCCAGCATTTT

j_gene: TRBJ1-2
abundance: many
d_gene: .
v_gene: TRBV6-5
CDR3aa: CASSYSSGGTGYGYTF
CDR3nt: TGTGCCAGCAGTTACTCGAGCGGTGGGACTGGCTATGGCTACACCTTC

j_gene: TRBJ1-5
abundance: many
d_gene: TRBD1
v_gene: TRBV29-1
CDR3aa: CSVATGSLQPQHF
CDR3nt: TGCAGCGTCGCGACAGGGAGCCTTCAGCCCCAGCATTTT

j_gene: TRBJ2-3
abundance: many
d_gene: TRBD2
v_gene: TRBV7-8
CDR3aa: CASSLSSGGFADTQYF
CDR3nt: TGTGCCAGCAGCTTATCTAGCGGGGGTTTCGCAGATACGCAGTATTTT

j_gene: TRBJ1-1
abundance: many
d_gene: TRBD1
v_gene: TRBV9
CDR3aa: CASSVGPGGTEAFF
CDR3nt: TGTGCCAGCAGCGTAGGCCCAGGGGGCACTGAAGCTTTCTTT

j_gene: TRBJ2-5
abundance: many
d_gene: TRBD2
v_gene: TRBV5-1
CDR3aa: CASSATGLAGAETQYF
CDR3nt: TGCGCCAGCAGCGCGACGGGACTAGCGGGGGCAGAGACCCAGTACTTC

j_gene: TRBJ2-2
abundance: many
d_gene: TRBD2
v_gene: TRBV7-3
CDR3aa: CASSALPSGSNTGELFF
CDR3nt: TGTGCCAGCAGCGCCCTGCCTAGCGGGTCGAACACCGGGGAGCTGTTTTTT

j_gene: TRBJ2-5
abundance: many
d_gene: .
v_gene: TRBV18
CDR3aa: CASSPPNMGRKETQYF
CDR3nt: TGTGCCAGCTCACCACCGAATATGGGCAGGAAAGAGACCCAGTACTTC

j_gene: TRBJ1-6
abundance: few
d_gene: .
v_gene: TRBV27
CDR3aa: CASSPTSPGLQSSYNSPLHF
CDR3nt: TGTGCCAGCAGTCCGACATCCCCGGGACTCCAGAGCTCCTATAATTCACCCCTCCACTTT

j_gene: TRBJ1-4
abundance: few
d_gene: TRBD1
v_gene: TRBV30
CDR3aa: CAWSVQGTGNEKLFF
CDR3nt: TGTGCCTGGAGTGTACAAGGGACAGGGAATGAAAAACTGTTTTTT

j_gene: TRBJ2-2
abundance: many
d_gene: TRBD2
v_gene: TRBV5-1
CDR3aa: CASSSSGPYTGELFF
CDR3nt: TGCGCCAGCAGCTCTAGCGGGCCGTACACCGGGGAGCTGTTTTTT

j_gene: TRBJ1-1
abundance: .
d_gene: .
v_gene: TRBV28
CDR3aa: CASSRTPNTEAFF
CDR3nt: TGTGCCAGCAGCCGGACACCGAACACTGAAGCTTTCTTT

j_gene: TRBJ2-5
abundance: few
d_gene: .
v_gene: TRBV7-2
CDR3aa: CASSWDAGLKQETQYF
CDR3nt: TGTGCCAGCAGCTGGGACGCGGGGCTGAAGCAAGAGACCCAGTACTTC

j_gene: TRBJ1-1
abundance: many
d_gene: .
v_gene: TRBV9
CDR3aa: CASSVGNMNTEAFF
CDR3nt: TGTGCCAGCAGCGTAGGTAACATGAACACTGAAGCTTTCTTT

j_gene: TRBJ2-7
abundance: many
d_gene: .
v_gene: TRBV2
CDR3aa: CASENQGSYEQYF
CDR3nt: TGTGCCAGCGAGAATCAGGGGTCTTACGAGCAGTACTTC

j_gene: TRBJ2-1
abundance: many
d_gene: TRBD2
v_gene: TRBV7-3
CDR3aa: CASSLRVPRLAGGPSPYNEQFF
CDR3nt: TGTGCCAGCAGCTTAAGGGTACCGAGACTAGCGGGAGGGCCCTCGCCCTACAATGAGCAGTTCTTC

j_gene: TRBJ1-2
abundance: .
d_gene: TRBD1
v_gene: TRBV29-1
CDR3aa: CSVYRTGRARGYTF
CDR3nt: TGCAGCGTCTATAGGACAGGGAGGGCGCGTGGCTACACCTTC

j_gene: TRBJ2-7
abundance: many
d_gene: TRBD1
v_gene: TRBV7-8
CDR3aa: CASSWTGEGEQYF
CDR3nt: TGTGCCAGCAGCTGGACAGGGGAGGGAGAGCAGTACTTC

j_gene: TRBJ2-3
abundance: many
d_gene: .
v_gene: TRBV10-3
CDR3aa: CAISESTPGTQYF
CDR3nt: TGTGCCATCAGTGAGTCGACTCCGGGTACGCAGTATTTT

j_gene: TRBJ1-5
abundance: many
d_gene: TRBD1
v_gene: TRBV5-8
CDR3aa: CASPPTGAQPQHF
CDR3nt: TGTGCCAGCCCCCCGACAGGGGCTCAGCCCCAGCATTTT